This T cell receptor beta chain is from a study of cytomegalovirus exposure and HLA in healthy donors. This PCR relied on a set of 60 Vbeta primers and 13 Jbeta primers. The table came from immunoSEQ multiplex PCR; TCRdb's copy has only in-frame clones and leaves some out. Its table lists 200,000 or so clones. This CDR3 comprises 14 residues. V shed 5 bases, J shed 5 bases, and the junction held 7 bases outside the gene matches. The V gene's germline CDR1 is SEHNR and CDR2 FQNEAQ (reference sequence). The TCR comes from a girl aged 2 to 10 in good health and CMV-seropositive. Sequencing was performed on PBMCs. J is TRBJ1-2 and V is TRBV7-9, with 8 bases identical to TRBD1. Here the CDR3 reads CASSRTGGGYGYTF. In nucleotides, the CDR3 is TGTGCCAGCAGCAGAACAGGGGGGGGTTATGGCTACACCTTC. The full variable domain, with the rest looked up from reference TRBV7-9 and TRBJ1-2, is DTGVSQNPRHKITKRGQNVTFRCDPISEHNRLYWYRQTLGQGPEFLTYFQNEAQLEKSRLLSDRFSAERPKGSFSTLEIQRTEQGDSAMYLCASSRTGGGYGYTFGSGTRLTVV.